Here is one TCR beta chain with its context. The authors' processing: Amplification from reference gene primers served as the basis for estimated nucleated cell counts. Repertoires were generated with immunoSEQ multiplex PCR, while TCRdb's copy carries only in-frame clones and drops some. Clone size and the V and J calls come from that table; the DNA yielded D and trimming. The table has 85,000 to 90,000 clones, 80% to 90% seen once. The data belong to a study of blood T cell repertoires in COVID-19. About the research overall: Sites in the United States, Italy and Spain provided acute and convalescent COVID-19 samples. Nucleic acid was either cDNA or gDNA, and it came from T cells, B-cell-depleted T cells, or PBMCs.

This CDR3 is 17 amino acids long. Germline V gives CDR1 SGHRS, CDR2 YFSETQ. Trimming took 7 bases from V and 0 from J; bases not matched to a gene: 10. The TCR was taken from a human donor in a cohort sampled during active COVID-19. Sequencing was performed on peripheral blood. This chain uses TRBV5-1 with TRBJ2-1, with 10 nucleotides matching TRBD2. The CDR3 loop reads CASRWASGSPSYNEQFF. The CDR3 DNA reads TGCGCCAGCCGTTGGGCTAGCGGGAGCCCCTCCTACAATGAGCAGTTCTTC.